This note documents a single T cell receptor (beta chain) sequence. Germline CDR1 and CDR2: GTSNPN and SVGIG (reference sequence). Trimming took 2 bases from V and 4 from J, leaving 12 bases between them. This CDR3 region has 13 residues. Repertoires were generated with immunoSEQ multiplex PCR, while TCRdb's copy carries only in-frame clones and drops some. There are roughly 17,000 clones in the sample; about 85% occur only once, and less than 30% lies in the top ten. Controls had myeloablative marrow grafts with methotrexate and calcineurin inhibitor, sampled at 1 year. The source of the sample is a study of T cells after posttransplantation cyclophosphamide.

The chain uses TRBV30 and TRBJ2-7; possible D gene TRBD2, 6 bases. This clonotype was obtained from a female patient in her late teens or twenties who received an allogeneic stem cell transplant from an unrelated donor, was CMV-positive, and had acute and chronic GVHD. The T cells may come from the graft donor. Material: PBMCs, obtained after allogeneic stem cell transplant with calcineurin inhibitor and methotrexate. In DNA form, the CDR3 reads TGTGCCTGGAGTCTCGAGACTAGTTACGAGCAGTACTTC. This translates into CAWSLETSYEQYF.